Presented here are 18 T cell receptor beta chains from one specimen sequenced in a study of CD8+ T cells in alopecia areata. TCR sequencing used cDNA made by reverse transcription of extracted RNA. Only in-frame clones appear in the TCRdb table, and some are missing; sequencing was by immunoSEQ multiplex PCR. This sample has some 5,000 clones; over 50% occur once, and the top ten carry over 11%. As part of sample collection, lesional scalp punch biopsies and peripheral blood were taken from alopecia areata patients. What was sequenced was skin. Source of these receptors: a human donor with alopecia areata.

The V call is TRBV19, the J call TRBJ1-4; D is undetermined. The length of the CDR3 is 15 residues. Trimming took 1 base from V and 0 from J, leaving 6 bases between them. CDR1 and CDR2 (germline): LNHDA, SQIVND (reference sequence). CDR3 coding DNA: TGTGCCAGTAGTATAGCCGCCTCAACTAATGAAAAACTGTTTTTT. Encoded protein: CASSIAASTNEKLFF.

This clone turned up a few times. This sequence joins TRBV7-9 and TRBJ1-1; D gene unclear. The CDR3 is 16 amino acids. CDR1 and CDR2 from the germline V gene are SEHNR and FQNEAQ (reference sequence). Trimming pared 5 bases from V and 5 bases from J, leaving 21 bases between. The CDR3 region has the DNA TGTGCCAGCAGCCTAAACGCCCTTCTGGTTGGTACTGAAGCTTTCTTT. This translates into CASSLNALLVGTEAFF. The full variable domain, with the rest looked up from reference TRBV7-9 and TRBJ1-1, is DTGVSQNPRHKITKRGQNVTFRCDPISEHNRLYWYRQTLGQGPEFLTYFQNEAQLEKSRLLSDRFSAERPKGSFSTLEIQRTEQGDSAMYLCASSLNALLVGTEAFFGQGTRLTVV.

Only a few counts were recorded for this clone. CDR3 coding DNA: TGTGCCAGCAGCTCCGGACACGGAGGTGGGGTAGCCAAAAACATTCAGTACTTC. Translation gives CASSSGHGGGVAKNIQYF. The chain joins TRBV11-2 to TRBJ2-4; perhaps D is TRBD1 or TRBD2 (5 bases each). The CDR3 consists of 18 residues. Between the trimmed V and J ends, which lost 4 bases and 0 bases, there was a span of 19 bases. Germline CDR1 is SGHAT and CDR2 is FQNNGV.

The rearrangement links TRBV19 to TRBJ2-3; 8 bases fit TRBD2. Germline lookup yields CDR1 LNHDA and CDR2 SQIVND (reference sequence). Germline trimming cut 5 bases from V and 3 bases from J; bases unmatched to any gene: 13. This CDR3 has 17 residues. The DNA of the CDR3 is TGTGCCAGTAGTGACGCGGGAGGCGATATAGGGACAGATACGCAGTATTTT. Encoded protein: CASSDAGGDIGTDTQYF.

The DNA for the CDR3 is TGTGCCAGCAGCTTTACAGATACGCAGTATTTT. Translated: CASSFTDTQYF. The rearrangement uses TRBV25-1 and TRBJ2-3; D gene ambiguous. The CDR3 sequence is 11 residues long. The V end lost 6 bases, the J end lost 3 bases, and 4 bases lay between the germline ends. Germline loops: CDR1 MGHDK, CDR2 SYGVNS.

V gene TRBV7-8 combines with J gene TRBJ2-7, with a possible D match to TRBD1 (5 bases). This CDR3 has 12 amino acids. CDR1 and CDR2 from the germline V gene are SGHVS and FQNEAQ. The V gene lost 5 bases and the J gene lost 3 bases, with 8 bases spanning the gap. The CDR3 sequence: CASSIDSYEQYF. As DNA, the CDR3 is TGTGCCAGCAGCATTGACAGCTACGAGCAGTACTTC.

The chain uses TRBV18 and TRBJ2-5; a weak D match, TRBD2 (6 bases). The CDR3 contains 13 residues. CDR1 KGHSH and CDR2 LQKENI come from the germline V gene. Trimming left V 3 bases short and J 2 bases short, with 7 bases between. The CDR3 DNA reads TGTGCCAGCTCACCGGGGGGACAAGAGACCCAGTACTTC. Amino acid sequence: CASSPGGQETQYF. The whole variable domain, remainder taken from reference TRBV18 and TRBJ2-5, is NAGVMQNPRHLVRRRGQEARLRCSPMKGHSHVYWYRQLPEEGLKFMVYLQKENIIDESGMPKERFSAEFPKEGPSILRIQQVVRGDSAAYFCASSPGGQETQYFGPGTRLLVL.

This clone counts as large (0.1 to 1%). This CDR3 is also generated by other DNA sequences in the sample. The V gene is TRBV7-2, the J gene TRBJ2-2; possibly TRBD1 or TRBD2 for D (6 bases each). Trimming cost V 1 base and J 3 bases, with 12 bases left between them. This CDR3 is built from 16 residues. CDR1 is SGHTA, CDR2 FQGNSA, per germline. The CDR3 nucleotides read TGTGCCAGCAGCTTAGGAGGGGGAGGTTACACCGGGGAGCTGTTTTTT. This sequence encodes CASSLGGGGYTGELFF.

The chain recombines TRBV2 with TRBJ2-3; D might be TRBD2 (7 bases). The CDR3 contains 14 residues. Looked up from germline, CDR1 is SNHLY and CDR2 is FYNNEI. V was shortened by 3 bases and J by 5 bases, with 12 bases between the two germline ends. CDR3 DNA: TGTGCCAGCAGTGAGGGGGGGCTGGAAGATACGCAGTATTTT. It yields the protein CASSEGGLEDTQYF.

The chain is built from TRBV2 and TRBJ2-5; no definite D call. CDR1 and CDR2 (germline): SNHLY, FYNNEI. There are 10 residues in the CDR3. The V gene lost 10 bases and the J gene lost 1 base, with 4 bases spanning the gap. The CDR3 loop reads CATAQETQYF. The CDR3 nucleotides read TGTGCCACCGCCCAAGAGACCCAGTACTTC.

The chain's CDR3 is CASSSGEGTEAFF. The CDR3 DNA reads as TGTGCCAGCAGCTCGGGTGAGGGGACTGAAGCTTTCTTT. The rearrangement uses TRBV5-4 and TRBJ1-1; maybe TRBD1 (5 bases). Trimming took off 3 bases at V and 5 bases at J, with 11 bases between the two ends. Germline CDR1 and CDR2: SGHNT and YYREEE (reference sequence). This CDR3 spans 13 amino acids. The full variable domain, rest sourced from reference TRBV5-4 and TRBJ1-1, is ETGVTQSPTHLIKTRGQQVTLRCSSQSGHNTVSWYQQALGQGPQFIFQYYREEENGRGNFPPRFSGLQFPNYSSELNVNALELDDSALYLCASSSGEGTEAFFGQGTRLTVV.

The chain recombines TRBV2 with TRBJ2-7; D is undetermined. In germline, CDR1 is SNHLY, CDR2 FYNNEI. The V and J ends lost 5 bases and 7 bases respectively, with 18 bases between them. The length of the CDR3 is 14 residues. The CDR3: CASSSPDAVSEQYF. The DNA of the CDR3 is TGTGCCAGCAGTTCCCCGGACGCTGTTTCAGAGCAGTACTTC.

In nucleotides, the CDR3 is TGTGCCAGCAGTGAAGGTCCGGGGAACACTGAAGCTTTCTTT. This sequence encodes CASSEGPGNTEAFF. The chain couples TRBV6-1 to TRBJ1-1; D remains ambiguous. V was cut by 1 base and J by 1 base, with 7 bases left in between. CDR3 length equals 14 residues. Per germline, CDR1 MNHNS and CDR2 SASEGT.

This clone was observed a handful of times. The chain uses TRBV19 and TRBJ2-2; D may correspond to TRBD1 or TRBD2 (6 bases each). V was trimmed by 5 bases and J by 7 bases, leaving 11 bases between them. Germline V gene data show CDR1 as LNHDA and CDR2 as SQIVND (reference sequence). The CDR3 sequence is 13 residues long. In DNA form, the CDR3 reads TGTGCCAGTAGTTGGGGGGCCGGCGGGGAGCTGTTTTTT. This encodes CASSWGAGGELFF.

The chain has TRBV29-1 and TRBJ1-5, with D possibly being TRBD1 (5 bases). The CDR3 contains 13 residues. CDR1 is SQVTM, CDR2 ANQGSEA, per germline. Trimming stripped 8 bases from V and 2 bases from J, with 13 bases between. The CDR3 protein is CSFSQGGNQPQHF. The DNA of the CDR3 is TGCAGCTTTTCGCAGGGCGGCAATCAGCCCCAGCATTTT. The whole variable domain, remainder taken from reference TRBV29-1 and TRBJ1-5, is SAVISQKPSRDICQRGTSLTIQCQVDSQVTMMFWYRQQPGQSLTLIATANQGSEATYESGFVIDKFPISRPNLTFSTLTVSNMSPEDSSIYLCSFSQGGNQPQHFGDGTRLSIL.

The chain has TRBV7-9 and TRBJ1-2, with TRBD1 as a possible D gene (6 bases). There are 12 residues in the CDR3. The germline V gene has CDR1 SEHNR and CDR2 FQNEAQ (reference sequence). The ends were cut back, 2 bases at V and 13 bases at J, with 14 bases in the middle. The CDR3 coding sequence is TGTGCCAGCAGCTTACCCCAACAGGGTTGCACCTTC. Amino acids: CASSLPQQGCTF.

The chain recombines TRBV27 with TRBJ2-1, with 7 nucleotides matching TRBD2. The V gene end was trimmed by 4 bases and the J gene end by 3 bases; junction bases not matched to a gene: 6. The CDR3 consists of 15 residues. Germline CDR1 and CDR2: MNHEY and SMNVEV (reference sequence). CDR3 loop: CASSSSGNLYNEQFF. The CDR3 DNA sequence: TGTGCCAGCAGTTCGAGCGGGAATCTCTACAATGAGCAGTTCTTC.

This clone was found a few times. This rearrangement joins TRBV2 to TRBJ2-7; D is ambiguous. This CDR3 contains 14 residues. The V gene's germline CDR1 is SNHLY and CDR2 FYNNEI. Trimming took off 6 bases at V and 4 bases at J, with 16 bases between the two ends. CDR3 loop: CASSRVPQPYEQYF. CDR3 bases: TGTGCCAGCAGCCGGGTCCCACAACCTTACGAGCAGTACTTC.